These 24 T cell receptor beta chains share one sample of origin, sequenced in a study of blood T cell repertoires in COVID-19. Repertoires were generated with immunoSEQ multiplex PCR, while TCRdb's copy carries only in-frame clones and drops some. The sample has about 400,000 clones, around 92% seen once; the top ten hold 1.7%. Input material: PBMCs or T cells enriched from blood (not recorded which). These receptors all stem from a woman younger than 45 who had recovered from COVID-19.

The J gene is TRBJ2-7, the V gene TRBV5-5; TRBD2 might be the D (6 bases). Germline V gene sequence: CDR1 SGHKS, CDR2 YYEKEE (reference sequence). V dropped 4 bases and J dropped 3 bases, with 17 bases sitting between them. There are 15 residues in the CDR3. CDR3 loop: CASSPGPRGGYEQYF. DNA of the CDR3: TGTGCCAGCAGCCCTGGACCCCGGGGAGGCTACGAGCAGTACTTC. Supplemented by reference TRBV5-5 and TRBJ2-7, the full variable domain reads DAGVTQSPTHLIKTRGQQVTLRCSPISGHKSVSWYQQVLGQGPQFIFQYYEKEERGRGNFPDRFSARQFPNYSSELNVNALLLGDSALYLCASSPGPRGGYEQYFGPGTRLTVT.

The genes are TRBV7-9 and TRBJ1-1, with 8 bases lining up with TRBD1. The CDR3 sequence is 15 residues long. CDR1 is SEHNR, CDR2 FQNEAQ, per germline (reference sequence). With 5 bases clipped from V and 4 bases from J, the junction kept 9 bases outside the gene matches. DNA for the CDR3: TGTGCCAGCAGCCCCCCGGGACAGGCGGGCACTGAAGCTTTCTTT. Translated, it gives CASSPPGQAGTEAFF. Full variable domain (rest looked up from reference TRBV7-9 and TRBJ1-1): DTGVSQNPRHKITKRGQNVTFRCDPISEHNRLYWYRQTLGQGPEFLTYFQNEAQLEKSRLLSDRFSAERPKGSFSTLEIQRTEQGDSAMYLCASSPPGQAGTEAFFGQGTRLTVV.

The chain links TRBV9 to TRBJ2-1; 8 positions match TRBD2. Germline CDR1 is SGDLS and CDR2 is YYNGEE. V shed 0 bases and J 4 bases; nucleotides not matched to a gene: 6. The CDR3 totals 16 residues. This chain's CDR3 is CASSVESGSYYNEQFF. The CDR3 DNA reads as TGTGCCAGCAGCGTAGAAAGCGGGAGTTATTACAATGAGCAGTTCTTC.

The V call is TRBV7-6, the J call TRBJ2-7, with 8 bases that match TRBD1. CDR1 and CDR2 from the germline V gene are SGHVS and FNYEAQ. The V segment lost 5 bases and the J segment 4 bases; nucleotides outside the gene matches: 10. The CDR3 is 15 amino acids. CDR3 region: CASSPRAGGMYEQYF. The CDR3 nucleotides read TGTGCCAGCAGCCCAAGGGCAGGGGGCATGTACGAGCAGTACTTC.

This sequence joins TRBV3-1 (or the pseudogene TRBV3-2) and TRBJ2-3; 14 bases are shared with TRBD2. After removal of 2 bases from V and 3 bases from J, the junction contained 7 bases not matched to a gene. CDR3 length: 18 amino acids. The germline V gene encodes CDR1 LGHDT and CDR2 YNNKEL (reference sequence). CDR3 amino acids: CASSQPGTSGSGTDTQYF. The CDR3 nucleotides are TGTGCCAGCAGCCAACCAGGGACTAGCGGGAGTGGAACAGATACGCAGTATTTT.

The chain has TRBV19 and TRBJ1-6; D uncertain. Germline lookup yields CDR1 LNHDA and CDR2 SQIVND (reference sequence). V lost 3 bases and J lost 5, with 11 bases in between. This CDR3 is built from 15 residues. This chain's CDR3 is CASSMATPNNSPLHF. The CDR3 DNA sequence: TGTGCCAGTAGTATGGCCACACCGAATAATTCACCCCTCCACTTT.

This chain uses TRBV5-8 with TRBJ2-5, with a weak D call TRBD2 (6 bases). The CDR3 consists of 17 residues. V was shortened by 0 bases and J by 4 bases, with 19 bases between the two germline ends. Germline V lookup: CDR1 SGHTS, CDR2 YDEGEE. The DNA of the CDR3 is TGTGCCAGCAGCTTGGGACAAGGACAACAAGCGGGAGAGACCCAGTACTTC. This translates into CASSLGQGQQAGETQYF.

This clone was found a few times. V usage is TRBV30 and J usage is TRBJ2-1; D is undetermined. The CDR3 runs 11 residues. Germline-derived CDR1 and CDR2 are GTSNPN and SVGIG (reference sequence). Trimming left V 3 bases short and J 7 bases short, with 7 bases between. The CDR3 nucleotides are TGTGCCTGGAGAAGACTGAATGAGCAGTTCTTC. Its protein product is CAWRRLNEQFF.

The J gene is TRBJ2-7, the V gene TRBV2; D might be TRBD2 (5 bases). Trimming removed 5 bases from V and 2 bases from J, with 10 bases in between. The CDR3 loop spans 13 amino acids. Per germline, CDR1 SNHLY and CDR2 FYNNEI. CDR3 DNA: TGTGCCAGCAGTACCGGGATCGCCTACGAGCAGTACTTC. This codes for CASSTGIAYEQYF.

The chain joins TRBV19 to TRBJ2-7; maybe TRBD2 (6 bases). The CDR3 totals 15 residues. Trimming pared 3 bases from V and 0 bases from J, leaving 12 bases between. Germline V lookup: CDR1 LNHDA, CDR2 SQIVND (reference sequence). The CDR3 reads CASSIGSSDSYEQYF. The CDR3 DNA is TGTGCCAGTAGTATTGGTTCTAGCGACTCCTACGAGCAGTACTTC.

The CDR3 reads CASSPGLGGTGELFF. DNA of the CDR3: TGTGCCAGCAGCCCGGGACTAGGAGGCACCGGGGAGCTGTTTTTT. This chain connects TRBV7-6 to TRBJ2-2; TRBD2 matches 8 bases. Germline CDR1 and CDR2: SGHVS and FNYEAQ. V was clipped by 5 bases and J by 4 bases; unmatched bases: 6. This CDR3 has 15 residues.

With respect to this clone: At one of its ends the junction is not consistent with the germline gene, which may arise from a read error. The chain has TRBV19 and TRBJ1-2; TRBD1 matches 10 bases. This CDR3 spans 16 amino acids. The germline CDR1 and CDR2 sequences are LNHDA and SQIVND (reference sequence). The CDR3 region has the DNA TGTGCCAGTAGTACGCCCGGGGACAGGGGTAACGATGGCTACACCTTC. This encodes CASSTPGDRGNDGYTF.

This chain links TRBV6-5 with TRBJ1-4, with TRBD1 matching over 7 bases. CDR1 and CDR2 from the germline V gene are MNHEY and SVGAGI. V lost 6 bases to trimming and J lost 4 bases; unmatched junction nucleotides: 5. The CDR3 runs to 14 residues. The CDR3: CASRGQPLNEKLFF. The CDR3 DNA reads as TGTGCCAGCAGGGGACAGCCTCTTAATGAAAAACTGTTTTTT.

As for this clone: Other DNA sequences in the sample encode the same CDR3. This sequence joins TRBV7-9 and TRBJ1-3, with D possibly matching TRBD1 (5 bases). Trimming took off 1 base at V and 3 bases at J, with 7 bases between the two ends. Germline V gene sequence: CDR1 SEHNR, CDR2 FQNEAQ (reference sequence). This CDR3 contains 14 residues. The CDR3: CASSLGTGGNTIYF. CDR3 coding DNA: TGTGCCAGCAGCTTAGGTACAGGTGGAAACACCATATATTTT.

This chain joins TRBV6-8 and TRBJ2-7; 7 bases are a match to TRBD1. This CDR3 is built from 16 residues. Germline CDR1 MNHGY, CDR2 SAAAGT. The trim removed 7 bases at V and 0 bases at J, leaving 12 bases unmatched. This chain's CDR3 is CASTPVGDSSSYEQYF. CDR3 DNA: TGTGCCAGCACCCCCGTCGGGGACAGTAGCTCCTACGAGCAGTACTTC.

The chain employs TRBV4-2 and TRBJ1-3; D is undetermined. Germline CDR1 reads LGHNA; CDR2 reads YNFKEQ. V lost 3 bases and J lost 3, with 15 bases in between. The CDR3 is made up of 16 amino acids. The CDR3 sequence is CASSQGGRGLGNTIYF. In DNA, the CDR3 is TGTGCCAGCAGCCAGGGAGGACGAGGGCTTGGAAACACCATATATTTT.

CDR3 amino acids: CASSQFTGQGVGGYTF. The CDR3 DNA sequence: TGCGCCAGCAGCCAATTTACCGGACAGGGGGTAGGTGGCTACACCTTC. The rearrangement links TRBV4-3 to TRBJ1-2; 10 bases fit TRBD1. Germline V gene sequence: CDR1 LGHNA, CDR2 YSLEER. Germline trimming cut 2 bases from V and 7 bases from J; bases unmatched to any gene: 10. The CDR3 is 16 residues long.

This clone was detected only once. The chain is built from TRBV5-6 and TRBJ2-7; possibly TRBD1 for D (5 bases). Trimming shortened V by 5 bases and J by 4 bases, and 13 bases separated the two germline ends. Germline V gene sequence: CDR1 SGHDT, CDR2 YYEEEE. CDR3 length: 13 amino acids. CDR3 DNA sequence: TGTGCCAGCAGTTTAGGGGCCTCGTACGAGCAGTACTTC. Protein product: CASSLGASYEQYF. Supplemented by reference TRBV5-6 and TRBJ2-7, the full variable domain reads DAGVTQSPTHLIKTRGQQVTLRCSPKSGHDTVSWYQQALGQGPQFIFQYYEEEERQRGNFPDRFSGHQFPNYSSELNVNALLLGDSALYLCASSLGASYEQYFGPGTRLTVT.

There are a few counts of this clone. V and J are TRBV6-6 and TRBJ1-5; no definite D call. CDR3 length equals 18 residues. The germline V gene encodes CDR1 MNHNY and CDR2 SVGAGI (reference sequence). Trimming removed 5 bases at V and 2 bases at J, with 22 bases between. CDR3 region: CASSRWALRMGGNQPQHF. The CDR3, as DNA: TGTGCCAGCAGTCGCTGGGCCCTCCGGATGGGTGGCAATCAGCCCCAGCATTTT.

This chain uses TRBV5-1 with TRBJ1-1; possible D gene TRBD1, 6 bases. Germline CDR1 and CDR2: SGHRS and YFSETQ. The V gene lost 3 bases and the J gene lost 0 bases, with 18 bases spanning the gap. CDR3 length: 17 residues. The DNA for the CDR3 is TGCGCCAGCAGCTCGAATTATAGGACAGTCTTGAACACTGAAGCTTTCTTT. This translates into CASSSNYRTVLNTEAFF.

This chain uses TRBV5-1 with TRBJ2-2; TRBD2 is a possible D gene (5 bases). V shed 0 bases and J shed 8 bases, with 11 bases lying between them. CDR1 and CDR2 (germline): SGHRS, YFSETQ. The CDR3 runs to 14 residues. Here the CDR3 reads CASSLGSLAGELFF. Here the CDR3 DNA reads TGCGCCAGCAGCTTGGGGTCCCTAGCTGGGGAGCTGTTTTTT.

This clone was counted only a few times. The rearrangement links TRBV11-2 to TRBJ1-6; 7 positions match TRBD1. Germline trimming cut 4 bases from V and 4 bases from J; bases unmatched to any gene: 7. CDR1 SGHAT and CDR2 FQNNGV come from the germline V gene. The CDR3 contains 16 residues. CDR3 in DNA: TGTGCCAGCAGCTACGACAGGGCTCATTATAATTCACCCCTCCACTTT. Amino acids: CASSYDRAHYNSPLHF.

The chain couples TRBV7-9 to TRBJ1-1; 7 bases fit TRBD1. CDR3 length equals 14 residues. Trimming at V came to 3 bases and at J to 5 bases, leaving 6 bases not matched to a gene. Germline V lookup: CDR1 SEHNR, CDR2 FQNEAQ (reference sequence). The DNA for the CDR3 is TGTGCCAGCAGCTTCACCCAGGGGGATACTGAAGCTTTCTTT. Translating it yields CASSFTQGDTEAFF. The full variable domain, completed using reference TRBV7-9 and TRBJ1-1, is DTGVSQNPRHKITKRGQNVTFRCDPISEHNRLYWYRQTLGQGPEFLTYFQNEAQLEKSRLLSDRFSAERPKGSFSTLEIQRTEQGDSAMYLCASSFTQGDTEAFFGQGTRLTVV.

The chain combines TRBV11-2 with TRBJ2-5; D tentatively reads TRBD1 or TRBD2 (5 bases each). Germline CDR1 and CDR2: SGHAT and FQNNGV. CDR3 length equals 13 residues. The germline V and J ends were trimmed by 5 bases and 4 bases, with 11 bases remaining between them. The chain's CDR3 is CASSLAGSETQYF. CDR3 DNA sequence: TGTGCCAGCAGCCTAGCAGGGTCAGAGACCCAGTACTTC.